These 29 T cell receptor beta chains were sequenced from one sample in a study of shared clonotypes between healthy human individuals. Clones were read by immunoSEQ multiplex PCR, and TCRdb kept only the in-frame ones, dropping some. The data hold 2 million to 3 million clones, with under 95% observed a single time. The sample comprised naive CD4+ T cells from PBMCs. Subset reported: CD45RA+ positively selected. Every receptor here comes from a man in his late teens or twenties in good health. Some clones in this sample may be carry-over from other donors' samples.

V gene TRBV6-4 combines with J gene TRBJ2-7, with no clear D. V lost 2 bases and J lost 0, with 14 bases in between. CDR3 length equals 16 residues. The germline V gene encodes CDR1 MRHNA and CDR2 SNTAGT. CDR3 DNA: TGTGCCAGCAGTGACCCCCGTTGGACCTACTCCTACGAGCAGTACTTC. Amino acids: CASSDPRWTYSYEQYF.

This sequence joins TRBV5-8 and TRBJ2-7; TRBD1 aligns across 9 bases. The CDR3 length is 15 residues. V dropped 3 bases and J dropped 6; count of bases not matched to a gene: 10. Germline values: CDR1 SGHTS, CDR2 YDEGEE. The CDR3 region is CASSYTDRGGGEQYF. As DNA, the CDR3 is TGTGCCAGCAGCTACACCGACAGGGGGGGTGGCGAGCAGTACTTC.

V is TRBV2 and J is TRBJ2-2, with 8 bases identical to TRBD2. With 6 bases clipped from V and 5 bases from J, the junction kept 8 bases outside the gene matches. The CDR3 loop spans 15 amino acids. Germline-derived CDR1 and CDR2 are SNHLY and FYNNEI. CDR3 nucleotides: TGTGCCAGCAGGGGGGACGGGAGGGCTACCGGGGAGCTGTTTTTT. Translated, it gives CASRGDGRATGELFF.

This chain joins TRBV14 and TRBJ1-2; D remains unclear. The germline gives CDR1 SGHDN, CDR2 FVKESK. The V end lost 3 bases, the J end lost 13 bases, and 21 bases lay between the germline ends. CDR3 length: 14 amino acids. The CDR3 protein is CASSQILGLTGSTF. In DNA form, the CDR3 reads TGTGCCAGCAGCCAGATACTGGGCCTCACCGGGAGCACCTTC.

The chain is built from TRBV28 and TRBJ2-7, with D possibly matching TRBD1 (7 bases). The CDR3 consists of 15 residues. V gave up 7 bases and J gave up 0 bases, with 16 bases separating them. Germline CDR1 is MDHEN and CDR2 is SYDVKM. Here the CDR3 reads CASTQGGTGSYEQYF. The CDR3 DNA sequence: TGTGCCAGCACTCAGGGGGGAACGGGCTCCTACGAGCAGTACTTC.

This sequence joins TRBV4-3 and TRBJ2-1; tentatively, D is TRBD2 (5 bases). The CDR3 is made up of 19 amino acids. The ends were cut back, 1 base at V and 6 bases at J, with 25 bases in the middle. Germline values: CDR1 LGHNA, CDR2 YSLEER. CDR3 in amino acids: CASSQGGEWGFSMGNEQFF. In nucleotides, the CDR3 is TGCGCCAGCAGCCAAGGGGGAGAATGGGGTTTTAGCATGGGCAATGAGCAGTTCTTC.

This chain joins TRBV5-1 and TRBJ2-1; a weak D match, TRBD1 (5 bases). The germline V gene has CDR1 SGHRS and CDR2 YFSETQ. With 4 bases removed from V and 0 bases from J, the gap between germline ends came to 11 bases. The CDR3 runs 15 residues. The CDR3 region is CASSLQGYSYNEQFF. The DNA for the CDR3 is TGCGCCAGCAGCCTGCAGGGTTACTCCTACAATGAGCAGTTCTTC.

This clone is a singleton in its sample. V usage is TRBV18 and J usage is TRBJ1-2; D ambiguous. The CDR3 length is 15 residues. Trimming pared 6 bases from V and 8 bases from J, leaving 22 bases between. The germline gives CDR1 KGHSH, CDR2 LQKENI. As DNA, the CDR3 is TGTGCCAGCTCCTCTGGCTGGCAGGACGTCTCGGGCTACACCTTC. It is translated as CASSSGWQDVSGYTF.

This clone was found a few times. The chain links TRBV6-6 to TRBJ1-2, with D maybe TRBD1 (6 bases). The CDR3 is 14 amino acids. Germline V CDR1 and CDR2: MNHNY, SVGAGI (reference sequence). V lost 6 bases and J lost 2, with 13 bases in between. CDR3 sequence reads: CASRGGRGNYGYTF. The CDR3, as DNA: TGTGCCAGCAGAGGGGGGCGAGGGAACTATGGCTACACCTTC.

Details on this clone: This sample also contains other DNA sequences that code for the same CDR3. The chain recombines TRBV7-9 with TRBJ1-2, with D hard to call. Trimming took off 1 base at V and 2 bases at J, with 5 bases between the two ends. This CDR3 has 13 residues. The V gene's germline CDR1 is SEHNR and CDR2 FQNEAQ (reference sequence). DNA for the CDR3: TGTGCCAGCAGCTTAGGAGGGAACTATGGCTACACCTTC. It codes for CASSLGGNYGYTF.

The CDR3 protein is CASVPLWDRGFTNYGYTF. The CDR3 bases are TGCGCCAGCGTTCCTTTGTGGGACAGGGGTTTTACTAACTATGGCTACACCTTC. The rearrangement links TRBV23-1 to TRBJ1-2, with 10 bases fitting TRBD1. TRBV23-1 is filed as an ORF, its function uncertain. The CDR3 is made up of 18 amino acids. J was trimmed by 0 bases and V by 8 bases; bases with no gene match: 15.

The rearrangement uses TRBV7-2 and TRBJ1-1; TRBD1 matches 10 bases. The CDR3 extends over 18 amino acids. The V and J ends lost 5 bases and 5 bases, in that order; junction bases with no gene match: 17. The germline V gene has CDR1 SGHTA and CDR2 FQGNSA. CDR3 DNA: TGTGCCAGCAGCAATTACCGGGACAGGGGCCGAAGCGGGACTGAAGCTTTCTTT. This codes for CASSNYRDRGRSGTEAFF.

V gene TRBV5-4 combines with J gene TRBJ2-3; TRBD2 matches 7 bases. There are 15 residues in the CDR3. Germline CDR1 reads SGHNT; CDR2 reads YYREEE (reference sequence). V lost 4 bases and J lost 2; bases outside the gene matches: 7. The CDR3 spells CASSGSGTTTDTQYF. In nucleotides, the CDR3 is TGTGCCAGCAGCGGGAGCGGGACCACCACAGATACGCAGTATTTT. Supplemented by reference TRBV5-4 and TRBJ2-3, the full variable domain reads ETGVTQSPTHLIKTRGQQVTLRCSSQSGHNTVSWYQQALGQGPQFIFQYYREEENGRGNFPPRFSGLQFPNYSSELNVNALELDDSALYLCASSGSGTTTDTQYFGPGTRLTVL.

V usage is TRBV9 and J usage is TRBJ1-3; D uncertain. The V and J ends lost 0 bases and 0 bases respectively, with 13 bases between them. Germline V gene sequence: CDR1 SGDLS, CDR2 YYNGEE. The length of the CDR3 is 17 residues. The CDR3 sequence: CASSVDVRTTSGNTIYF. The CDR3 DNA follows: TGTGCCAGCAGCGTAGACGTGCGAACCACCTCTGGAAACACCATATATTTT.

V gene TRBV6-5 combines with J gene TRBJ1-3; D gene uncertain. Trimming shortened V by 5 bases and J by 2 bases, and 10 bases separated the two germline ends. The length of the CDR3 is 14 residues. Germline loops: CDR1 MNHEY, CDR2 SVGAGI. The CDR3 sequence: CASSPGVTGNTIYF. Written as DNA, the CDR3 is TGTGCCAGCAGTCCCGGTGTTACTGGAAACACCATATATTTT.

This chain connects TRBV4-3 to TRBJ1-2; no clear D. The V gene's germline CDR1 is LGHNA and CDR2 YSLEER. V was clipped by 2 bases and J by 3 bases, with 7 bases between them. The CDR3 runs to 13 residues. CDR3 sequence: CASSQTTDYGYTF. The DNA of the CDR3 is TGCGCCAGCAGCCAAACCACAGACTATGGCTACACCTTC.

The chain carries TRBV5-6 and TRBJ2-5; TRBD1 or TRBD2 may be the D gene (6 bases each). This CDR3 has 13 amino acids. Trimming removed 7 bases from V and 0 bases from J, with 10 bases in between. The germline CDR1 and CDR2 sequences are SGHDT and YYEEEE. The CDR3 loop reads CASSRGHQETQYF. The CDR3 nucleotides are TGTGCCAGCTCACGGGGGCACCAAGAGACCCAGTACTTC.

This chain joins TRBV5-1 and TRBJ2-3, with a tentative D call TRBD1 (6 bases). The CDR3 extends over 15 amino acids. Trimming pared 5 bases from V and 0 bases from J, leaving 13 bases between. Germline V lookup: CDR1 SGHRS, CDR2 YFSETQ. The CDR3 loop is CASRPQGPSTDTQYF. In nucleotides, the CDR3 is TGCGCCAGCAGGCCACAGGGACCGAGCACAGATACGCAGTATTTT.

The CDR3 nucleotides read TGTGCCAGCAGCCCGGGACTAGCGGACTCCTACGAGCAGTACTTC. Amino acid sequence: CASSPGLADSYEQYF. The chain couples TRBV5-6 to TRBJ2-7; TRBD2 matches 11 bases. From germline, CDR1 is SGHDT and CDR2 YYEEEE. This CDR3 spans 15 amino acids. J was trimmed by 0 bases and V by 4 bases; bases with no gene match: 3.

The chain employs TRBV7-3 and TRBJ2-1; 13 bases agree with TRBD2. Germline-derived CDR1 and CDR2 are SGHTA and FQGTGA. Trimming removed 1 base from V and 8 bases from J; junction bases left unmatched: 5. The CDR3 loop spans 16 amino acids. CDR3 residues: CASSLRLAGGFDEQFF. In nucleotides, the CDR3 is TGTGCCAGCAGCTTAAGACTAGCGGGAGGTTTCGATGAGCAGTTCTTC.

This clone occurred once. The chain uses TRBV18 and TRBJ2-7; 7 nucleotides line up with TRBD1. Unmatched junction bases numbered 11, after V lost 5 bases and J lost 1 base. The CDR3 loop spans 16 amino acids. The germline V gene encodes CDR1 KGHSH and CDR2 LQKENI. This chain's CDR3 is CASSTEGTAGSYEQYF. As DNA, the CDR3 is TGTGCCAGCTCAACCGAGGGGACAGCCGGTTCCTACGAGCAGTACTTC.

Comments on this clone: This CDR3 is also generated by other DNA sequences in the sample. This chain uses TRBV10-3 with TRBJ2-5; D may be TRBD1 (5 bases). Germline CDR1 is ENHRY and CDR2 is SYGVKD. V lost 3 bases and J lost 4, with 9 bases in between. The CDR3 length is 13 residues. The CDR3 loop is CAISDRAGETQYF. DNA for the CDR3: TGTGCCATCAGTGACAGGGCAGGAGAGACCCAGTACTTC.

The CDR3: CASSTLSQYF. The CDR3, as DNA: TGTGCCAGCAGTACCCTCTCCCAGTACTTC. This chain uses TRBV2 with TRBJ2-5; no clear D gene. The V end was cut by 5 bases, the J end by 9 bases, with 7 bases between. The CDR3 contains 10 residues. In germline, CDR1 is SNHLY, CDR2 FYNNEI.

The chain carries TRBV9 and TRBJ2-3, with 8 nucleotides matching TRBD2. V dropped 1 base and J dropped 4; count of bases not matched to a gene: 5. CDR3 length: 15 residues. Germline values: CDR1 SGDLS, CDR2 YYNGEE. Here the CDR3 reads CASSVLSGSADTQYF. The CDR3 DNA is TGTGCCAGCAGCGTACTCAGCGGGAGTGCAGATACGCAGTATTTT.

A remark on this clone: Different DNA sequences within this sample yield the same CDR3. The rearrangement uses TRBV20-1 and TRBJ2-7; D remains unclear. The CDR3 totals 11 residues. Per germline, CDR1 DFQATT and CDR2 SNEGSKA (reference sequence). Trimming took off 5 bases at V and 2 bases at J, with 7 bases between the two ends. Here the CDR3 reads CSAAPTYEQYF. The CDR3 nucleotides read TGCAGTGCTGCCCCTACCTACGAGCAGTACTTC.

The V call is TRBV7-2, the J call TRBJ2-5; D call uncertain. The germline V gene has CDR1 SGHTA and CDR2 FQGNSA. V was trimmed by 1 base and J by 6 bases, leaving 9 bases between them. The CDR3 is 13 residues long. CDR3 residues: CASSLVHPQTQYF. DNA of the CDR3: TGTGCCAGCAGCTTAGTTCACCCTCAGACCCAGTACTTC.

The chain carries TRBV30 and TRBJ2-1; D may be TRBD1 or TRBD2 (5 bases each). The CDR3 has 12 residues. The germline gives CDR1 GTSNPN, CDR2 SVGIG (reference sequence). V was trimmed by 8 bases and J by 8 bases, leaving 16 bases between them. CDR3 amino acids: CALRDLDYEQFF. The CDR3 nucleotides are TGTGCCCTCCGGGACCTAGATTATGAGCAGTTCTTC.

The chain joins TRBV6-6 to TRBJ1-1; 8 nucleotides agree with TRBD1. Germline V gives CDR1 MNHNY, CDR2 SVGAGI (reference sequence). The V and J ends lost 2 bases and 6 bases, in that order; junction bases with no gene match: 11. There are 16 residues in the CDR3. CDR3 protein: CASSYPPGSGGPEAFF. The CDR3 DNA follows: TGTGCCAGCAGTTACCCGCCCGGGTCAGGGGGCCCTGAAGCTTTCTTT.

The gene calls are TRBV6-5 and TRBJ1-6; the D is unclear. The CDR3 has 14 amino acids. Trimming removed 2 bases from V and 8 bases from J, with 10 bases in between. The V gene's germline CDR1 is MNHEY and CDR2 SVGAGI. The CDR3 is CASSYVGRDSPLHF. CDR3 sequence (DNA): TGTGCCAGCAGTTACGTCGGGAGGGATTCACCCCTCCACTTT.